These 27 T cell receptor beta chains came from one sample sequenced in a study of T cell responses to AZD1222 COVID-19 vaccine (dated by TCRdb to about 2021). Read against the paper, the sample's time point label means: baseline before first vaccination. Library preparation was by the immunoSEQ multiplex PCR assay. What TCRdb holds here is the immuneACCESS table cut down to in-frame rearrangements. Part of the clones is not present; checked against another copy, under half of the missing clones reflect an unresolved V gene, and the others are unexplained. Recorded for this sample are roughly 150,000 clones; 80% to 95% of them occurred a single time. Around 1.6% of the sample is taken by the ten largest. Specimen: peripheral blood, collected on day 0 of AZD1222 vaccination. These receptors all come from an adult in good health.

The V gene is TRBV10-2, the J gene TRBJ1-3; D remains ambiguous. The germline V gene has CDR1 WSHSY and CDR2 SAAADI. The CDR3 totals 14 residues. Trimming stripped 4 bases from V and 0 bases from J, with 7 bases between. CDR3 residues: CASSGGNSGNTIYF. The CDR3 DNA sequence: TGCGCCAGCAGTGGTGGGAACTCTGGAAACACCATATATTTT.

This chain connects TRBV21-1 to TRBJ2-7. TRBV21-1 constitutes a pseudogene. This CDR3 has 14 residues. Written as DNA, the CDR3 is TGTGCCAGCAGCAAAGCGGACCTCAGTTACGAGCAGTACTTC. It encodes CASSKADLSYEQYF.

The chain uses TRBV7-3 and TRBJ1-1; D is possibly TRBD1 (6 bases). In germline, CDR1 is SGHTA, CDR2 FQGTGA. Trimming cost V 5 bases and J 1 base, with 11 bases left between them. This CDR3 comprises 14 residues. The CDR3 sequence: CASSTGTPNTEAFF. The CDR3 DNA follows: TGTGCCAGCAGCACCGGGACACCGAACACTGAAGCTTTCTTT.

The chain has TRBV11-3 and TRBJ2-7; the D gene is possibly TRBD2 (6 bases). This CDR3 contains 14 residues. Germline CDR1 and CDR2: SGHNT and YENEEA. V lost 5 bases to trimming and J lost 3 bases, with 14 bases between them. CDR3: CASSPGLQNYEQYF. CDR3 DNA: TGTGCCAGCAGCCCGGGACTTCAAAACTACGAGCAGTACTTC.

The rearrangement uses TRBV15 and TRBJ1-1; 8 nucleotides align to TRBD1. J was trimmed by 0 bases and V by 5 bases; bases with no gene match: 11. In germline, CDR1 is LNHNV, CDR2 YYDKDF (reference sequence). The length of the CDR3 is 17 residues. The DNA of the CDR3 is TGTGCCACCAGCCTGGGGACAGGAACCTTTATGAACACTGAAGCTTTCTTT. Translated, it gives CATSLGTGTFMNTEAFF.

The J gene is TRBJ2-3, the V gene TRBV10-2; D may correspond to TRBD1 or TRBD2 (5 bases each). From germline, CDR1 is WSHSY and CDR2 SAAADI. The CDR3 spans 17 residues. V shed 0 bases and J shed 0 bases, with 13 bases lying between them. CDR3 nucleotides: TGCGCCAGCAGTGAGTCGATCGGGGACGATAGCACAGATACGCAGTATTTT. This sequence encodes CASSESIGDDSTDTQYF.

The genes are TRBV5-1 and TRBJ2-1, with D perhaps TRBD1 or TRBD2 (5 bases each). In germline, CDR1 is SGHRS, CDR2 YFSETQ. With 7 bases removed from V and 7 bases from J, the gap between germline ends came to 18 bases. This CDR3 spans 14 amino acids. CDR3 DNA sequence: TGCGCCAGCGGAACGGGGCGCGGGTGGAATGAGCAGTTCTTC. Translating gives CASGTGRGWNEQFF.

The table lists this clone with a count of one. The CDR3 DNA reads as TGTGCCAGCAGCCTTGGGACAGGGGATAACTATGGCTACACCTTC. It yields the protein CASSLGTGDNYGYTF. This chain joins TRBV5-8 and TRBJ1-2, with 10 nucleotides matching TRBD1. This CDR3 spans 15 amino acids. The germline CDR1 and CDR2 sequences are SGHTS and YDEGEE. With 4 bases clipped from V and 1 base from J, the junction kept 4 bases outside the gene matches.

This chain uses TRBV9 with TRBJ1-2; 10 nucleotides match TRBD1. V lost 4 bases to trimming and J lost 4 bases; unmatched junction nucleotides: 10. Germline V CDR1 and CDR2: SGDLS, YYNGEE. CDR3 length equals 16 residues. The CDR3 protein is CASSFPRTGGFYGYTF. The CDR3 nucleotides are TGTGCCAGCAGCTTCCCGAGGACAGGGGGGTTCTATGGCTACACCTTC.

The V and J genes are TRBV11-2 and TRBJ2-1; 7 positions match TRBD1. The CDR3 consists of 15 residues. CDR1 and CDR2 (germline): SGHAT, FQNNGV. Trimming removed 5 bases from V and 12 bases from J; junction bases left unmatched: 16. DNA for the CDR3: TGTGCCAGCAGCACCGGGACAGTCAAATACTGGGTGCAGTTCTTC. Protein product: CASSTGTVKYWVQFF.

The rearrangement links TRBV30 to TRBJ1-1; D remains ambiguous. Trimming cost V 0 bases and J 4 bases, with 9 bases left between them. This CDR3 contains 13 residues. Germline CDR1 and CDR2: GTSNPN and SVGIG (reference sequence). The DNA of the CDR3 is TGTGCCTGGAGTGTACTTAGGGTCACTGAAGCTTTCTTT. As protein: CAWSVLRVTEAFF.

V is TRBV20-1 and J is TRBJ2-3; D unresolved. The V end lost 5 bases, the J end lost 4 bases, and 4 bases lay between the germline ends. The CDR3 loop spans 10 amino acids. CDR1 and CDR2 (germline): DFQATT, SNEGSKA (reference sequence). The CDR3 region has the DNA TGCAGTGCTCAGGCAGATACGCAGTATTTT. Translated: CSAQADTQYF.

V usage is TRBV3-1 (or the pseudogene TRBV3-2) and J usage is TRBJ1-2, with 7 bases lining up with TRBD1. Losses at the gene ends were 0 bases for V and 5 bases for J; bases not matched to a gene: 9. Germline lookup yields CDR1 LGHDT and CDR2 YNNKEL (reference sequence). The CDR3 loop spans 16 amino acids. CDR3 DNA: TGTGCCAGCAGCCAAGAGGGGAGGGGGCAGCTTTATGGCTACACCTTC. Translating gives CASSQEGRGQLYGYTF.

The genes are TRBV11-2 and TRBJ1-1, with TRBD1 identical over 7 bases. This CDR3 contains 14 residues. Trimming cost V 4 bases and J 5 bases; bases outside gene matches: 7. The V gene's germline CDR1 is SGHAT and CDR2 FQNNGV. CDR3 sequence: CASSWNQGGTEAFF. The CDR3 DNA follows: TGTGCCAGCAGCTGGAACCAGGGGGGGACTGAAGCTTTCTTT.

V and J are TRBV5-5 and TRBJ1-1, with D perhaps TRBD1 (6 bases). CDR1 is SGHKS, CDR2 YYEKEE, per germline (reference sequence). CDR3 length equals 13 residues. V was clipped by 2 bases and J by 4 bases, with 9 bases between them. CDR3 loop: CASSFWGATEAFF. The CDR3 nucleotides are TGTGCCAGCAGCTTTTGGGGGGCCACTGAAGCTTTCTTT.

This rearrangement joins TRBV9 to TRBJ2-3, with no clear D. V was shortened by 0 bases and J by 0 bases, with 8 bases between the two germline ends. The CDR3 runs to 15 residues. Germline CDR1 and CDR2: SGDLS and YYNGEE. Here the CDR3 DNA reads TGTGCCAGCAGCGTAGGGCTGCTAAGCACAGATACGCAGTATTTT. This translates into CASSVGLLSTDTQYF. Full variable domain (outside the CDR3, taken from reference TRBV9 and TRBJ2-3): DSGVTQTPKHLITATGQRVTLRCSPRSGDLSVYWYQQSLDQGLQFLIQYYNGEERAKGNILERFSAQQFPDLHSELNLSSLELGDSALYFCASSVGLLSTDTQYFGPGTRLTVL.

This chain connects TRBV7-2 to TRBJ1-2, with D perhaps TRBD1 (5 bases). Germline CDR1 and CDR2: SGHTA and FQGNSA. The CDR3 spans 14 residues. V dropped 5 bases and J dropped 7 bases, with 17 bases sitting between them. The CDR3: CASSTRVGASGYTF. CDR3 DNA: TGTGCCAGCAGCACCCGGGTAGGGGCGAGTGGCTACACCTTC. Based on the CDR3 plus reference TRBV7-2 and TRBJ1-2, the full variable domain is GAGVSQSPSNKVTEKGKDVELRCDPISGHTALYWYRQSLGQGLEFLIYFQGNSAPDKSGLPSDRFSAERTGGSVSTLTIQRTQQEDSAVYLCASSTRVGASGYTFGSGTRLTVV.

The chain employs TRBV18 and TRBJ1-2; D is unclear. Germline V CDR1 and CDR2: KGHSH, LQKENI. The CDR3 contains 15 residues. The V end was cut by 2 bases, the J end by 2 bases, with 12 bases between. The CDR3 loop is CASSPSGRGNYGYTF. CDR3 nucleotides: TGTGCCAGCTCACCAAGTGGCAGAGGCAACTATGGCTACACCTTC.

The CDR3: CASSRDRNTGELFF. The CDR3 nucleotides are TGCGCCAGCAGCCGTGACAGGAACACCGGGGAGCTGTTTTTT. V gene TRBV5-1 combines with J gene TRBJ2-2; perhaps TRBD1 as D (5 bases). V was trimmed by 4 bases and J by 1 base, leaving 8 bases between them. CDR1 is SGHRS and CDR2 is YFSETQ in the germline V gene. This CDR3 comprises 14 residues.

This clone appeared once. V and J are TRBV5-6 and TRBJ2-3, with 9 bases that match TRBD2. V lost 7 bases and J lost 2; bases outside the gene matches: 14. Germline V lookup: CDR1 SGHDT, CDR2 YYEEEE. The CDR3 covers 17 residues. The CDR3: CASPSQTAGGLTDTQYF. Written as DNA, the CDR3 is TGTGCCAGCCCCTCTCAAACAGCGGGGGGTCTCACAGATACGCAGTATTTT.

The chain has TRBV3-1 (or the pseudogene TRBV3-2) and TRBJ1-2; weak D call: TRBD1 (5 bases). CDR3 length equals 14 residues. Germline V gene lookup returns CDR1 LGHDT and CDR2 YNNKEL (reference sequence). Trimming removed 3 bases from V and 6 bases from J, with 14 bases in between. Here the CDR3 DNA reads TGTGCCAGCAGCCAGGTGGGAGGGGAGGATGGCTACACCTTC. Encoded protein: CASSQVGGEDGYTF.

CDR3 loop: CASSKSSGRAPNEQFF. The CDR3 DNA reads TGCGCCAGCAGCAAATCCAGCGGGAGGGCCCCCAATGAGCAGTTCTTC. The chain combines TRBV5-1 with TRBJ2-1, with TRBD2 matching 10 bases. Germline lookup yields CDR1 SGHRS and CDR2 YFSETQ. V lost 4 bases to trimming and J lost 6 bases; unmatched junction nucleotides: 10. This CDR3 has 16 residues.

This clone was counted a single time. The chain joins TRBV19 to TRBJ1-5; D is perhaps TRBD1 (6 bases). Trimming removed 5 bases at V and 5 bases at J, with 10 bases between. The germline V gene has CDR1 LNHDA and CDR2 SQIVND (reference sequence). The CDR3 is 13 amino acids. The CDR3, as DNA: TGTGCCAGTAGTCTACAGGGAGATCAGCCCCAGCATTTT. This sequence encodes CASSLQGDQPQHF.

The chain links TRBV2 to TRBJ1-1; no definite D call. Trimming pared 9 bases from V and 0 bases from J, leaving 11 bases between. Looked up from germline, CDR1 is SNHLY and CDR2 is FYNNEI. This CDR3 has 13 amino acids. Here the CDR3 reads CASIRTMNTEAFF. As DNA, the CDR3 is TGTGCCAGTATCAGAACGATGAACACTGAAGCTTTCTTT. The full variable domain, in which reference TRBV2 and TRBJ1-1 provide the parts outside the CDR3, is EPEVTQTPSHQVTQMGQEVILRCVPISNHLYFYWYRQILGQKVEFLVSFYNNEISEKSEIFDDQFSVERPDGSNFTLKIRSTKLEDSAMYFCASIRTMNTEAFFGQGTRLTVV.

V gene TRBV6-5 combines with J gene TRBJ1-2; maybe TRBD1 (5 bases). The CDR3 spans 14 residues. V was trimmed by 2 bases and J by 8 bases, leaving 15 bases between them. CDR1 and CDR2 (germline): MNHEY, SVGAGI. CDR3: CASSYTGRVGGYTF. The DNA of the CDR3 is TGTGCCAGCAGTTACACGGGACGGGTGGGGGGCTACACCTTC.

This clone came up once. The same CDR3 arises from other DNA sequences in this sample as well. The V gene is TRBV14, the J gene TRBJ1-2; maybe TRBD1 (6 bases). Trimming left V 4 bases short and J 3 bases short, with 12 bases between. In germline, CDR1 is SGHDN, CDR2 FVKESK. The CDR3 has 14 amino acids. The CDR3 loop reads CASSPRTEYYGYTF. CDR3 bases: TGTGCCAGCAGCCCAAGGACAGAGTACTATGGCTACACCTTC.

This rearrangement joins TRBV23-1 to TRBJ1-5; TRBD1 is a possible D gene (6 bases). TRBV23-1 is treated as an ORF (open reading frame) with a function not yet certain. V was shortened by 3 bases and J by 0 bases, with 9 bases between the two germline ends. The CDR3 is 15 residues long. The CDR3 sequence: CASSHRDISNQPQHF. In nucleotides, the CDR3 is TGCGCCAGCAGTCATCGGGACATTAGCAATCAGCCCCAGCATTTT.